This TCR beta chain was sequenced during a study of T cell responses to AZD1222 COVID-19 vaccine (dated by TCRdb to the early 2020s). As for the study more broadly: Because spike-specific TCR depth and breadth did not differ between the two schedules, AZD1222 recipients who got a second dose at roughly 4 weeks were pooled with those who got a second dose at roughly 12 weeks. Trial participants were enrolled into age subgroups of 18-55, 56-69 and 70-plus years, which contained about 150, 28 and 57 TCR-sequenced participants, respectively. A total of just over 230 trial participants underwent TCR sequencing, of whom around 210 had received two doses of AZD1222 and some 26 had received two doses of the MenACWY control vaccine. Results and caveats for the whole study, not just this receptor: Vaccine-associated CD4 TCRs spanned the whole spike protein, with dominant responses in regions 160-218 and 743-854. After two AZD1222 doses, both the breadth and the depth of spike-specific TCRs were significantly higher than at day 0 and than in MenACWY recipients. Conclusions about previously exposed vaccinees are limited because only 5 or 6 AZD1222 recipients were SARS-CoV-2 seropositive at baseline. In the small 56-69-year group, the increase in depth fell short of significance, most likely because of low power. Because no samples from the day 14 peak response were available, repertoires could be characterized only after the peak T cell response. Participants were mostly white British, with more females than males. The authors suggested clonal diversity may have been underestimated. Reportedly, close to half of the unique spike-specific TCRs recognized epitopes lying outside the regions that are mutated in the B.1.351 and B.1.1.7 variants.

The intended sense of this specimen's time point label: baseline before first vaccination. Vaccinee samples came from UK trials COV001 and COV002, including a single-blind randomized controlled phase 2/3 trial of AZD1222 (ChAdOx1 nCoV-19) in healthy adults. For TCRbeta chain sequencing, PBMC samples from trial participants were taken at day 0 and at day 28 after the second dose. The CDR3 regions of human TCRbeta chains were analyzed by immunosequencing. Per the original workflow: TCRs in the repertoires were matched against a reference library of SARS-CoV-2-specific TCRs that had been generated with the MIRA antigen-specificity platform. Breadth was defined as the fraction of unique TCRs that were SARS-CoV-2-associated. Depth was defined as the fraction of total T cells that were SARS-CoV-2-associated. Each spike-specific TCR was assigned to its reactive spike region and to a CD4 or CD8 class using the MIRA data. Log10-transformed breadth and depth values were compared by one-way ANOVA with Sidak's multiple comparisons tests. This is the immuneACCESS table as TCRdb keeps it, with only in-frame sequences that have V and J called. A part of the clones is gone; compared with another copy, unresolved V genes explain less than half, and the rest is unexplained. V, J and clone size are taken as reported in that table, and D and trimming were inferred from the DNA itself. This sample gives roughly 150,000 clones in total; about 90% of them show up just once. Roughly 4.6% of the sample rests with the top ten.

About this clone itself: The antigen this receptor binds is unknown. No much larger clone exists at a distance of one base, and base qualities are not known.

Sequencing used peripheral blood, obtained on day 0 of AZD1222 vaccination. The receptor was derived from an adult in good health.

The nucleotides read TGTGCCACCAGTGGTAACAGGGGGAGCTCCTACAATGAGCAGTTCTTC. Its protein product is CATSGNRGSSYNEQFF. The chain is made from TRBV24-1 and TRBJ2-1, with TRBD1 identical over 8 junction bases. V is pruned by 5 bases and J by 0 bases, leaving 5 bases of the junction without a gene match. Measured from the cysteine to the phenylalanine, the CDR3 is 16 residues long. Here the CDR3 DNA is all that survives: 48 bases in frame from base 1. CDR1 and CDR2 were assigned from the germline V gene as KGHDR and SFDVKD.